This TCR beta chain was sequenced in a study of blood T cell repertoires in COVID-19. Whole-study context: The samples span acute and convalescent COVID-19 from the United States, Italy and Spain. Nucleic acid was either cDNA or gDNA, and it came from T cells, B-cell-depleted T cells, or PBMCs.

Trimming took 7 bases from V and 4 from J, leaving 14 bases between them. From germline, CDR1 is MDHEN and CDR2 SYDVKM. The CDR3 contains 14 residues. Per the study methods: It was from reference gene primer amplification that nucleated cell counts were estimated. The method was immunoSEQ multiplex PCR; TCRdb's version includes in-frame clones alone and lacks a portion of them. The V and J calls and the clone size are those of that table, but D and trimming were determined from the DNA. The table has 200,000 to 300,000 clones, around four fifths seen once; the top ten hold 1.5% to 2%. The J gene is TRBJ1-3, the V gene TRBV28; TRBD1 might be the D (5 bases). The sequenced material came from peripheral blood. This TCR derives from a man in his thirties or forties who had recovered from COVID-19. The CDR3 DNA follows: TGTGCCAGCACCTCGGGGGGGAACGGAAACACCATATATTTT. It encodes CASTSGGNGNTIYF.